Listed below are T cell receptor beta chains from one sample, sequenced in a study of OX40 agonist ivuxolimab in advanced cancers. Method: immunoSEQ multiplex PCR; TCRdb's copy keeps in-frame clones and lacks some. The data contain approximately 20,000 clones, around 84% of them singletons. The specimen was CD4+ or CD8+ T cells sorted from blood, collected in a trial of the OX40 agonist ivuxolimab. The receptors originated from an adult with an advanced solid tumor such as melanoma, head and neck, liver or kidney cancer. Both conserved end residues are part of each CDR3. The D gene is left open where the match is weak. Expanded clones are given a class, and other clones once, few, many or no size at all.

v_gene,j_gene,abundance,d_gene,CDR3aa,CDR3nt
TRBV7-3,TRBJ2-3,.,.,CASSNPGGTGSTDTQYF,TGTGCCAGCAGCAACCCCGGAGGCACAGGGAGCACAGATACGCAGTATTTT
TRBV19,TRBJ1-5,few,TRBD1,CASSWTGDQPQHF,TGTGCCAGTAGCTGGACAGGGGATCAGCCCCAGCATTTT
TRBV4-1,TRBJ1-2,.,.,CASSQDVSAGANYGYTF,TGCGCCAGCAGCCAAGATGTCTCGGCGGGGGCAAACTATGGCTACACCTTC
TRBV9,TRBJ2-6,.,.,CASSAAPGAANVLTF,TGTGCCAGCAGCGCCGCACCGGGGGCGGCCAACGTCCTGACTTTC
TRBV6-1,TRBJ2-3,.,TRBD2,CASSGPLTSGRSTDTQYF,TGTGCCAGCAGTGGCCCCCTGACTAGCGGGAGAAGCACAGATACGCAGTATTTT
TRBV28,TRBJ2-7,.,TRBD2,CAATPGLPSYEQYF,TGTGCCGCGACTCCGGGACTACCCTCCTACGAGCAGTACTTC
TRBV9,TRBJ1-1,.,TRBD1,CASSYGTENTEAFF,TGTGCCAGCAGCTACGGGACAGAGAACACTGAAGCTTTCTTT
TRBV19,TRBJ1-6,.,.,CASSIQGSYNSPLHF,TGTGCCAGTAGTATTCAAGGATCCTATAATTCACCCCTCCACTTT
TRBV10-3,TRBJ2-1,.,TRBD2,CAISGELAGPYNEQFF,TGTGCCATCAGTGGGGAACTAGCGGGTCCCTACAATGAGCAGTTCTTC
TRBV7-9,TRBJ2-1,.,.,CASSLATQVIEQFF,TGTGCCAGCAGCTTAGCGACCCAGGTTATTGAGCAGTTCTTC
TRBV19,TRBJ2-7,medium-sized,.,CASSPSTSLGEQYF,TGTGCCAGTAGTCCGTCAACTAGCCTTGGCGAGCAGTACTTC
TRBV7-2,TRBJ2-3,.,.,CAIRRELSLSTDTQYF,TGTGCGATCCGAAGGGAGCTCTCCCTTAGCACAGATACGCAGTATTTT
TRBV18,TRBJ1-4,few,.,CASSPLDGTNEKLFF,TGTGCCAGCTCCCCCTTGGACGGAACTAATGAAAAACTGTTTTTT
TRBV18,TRBJ1-1,once,.,CASSLRQNTEAFF,TGTGCCAGCTCACTCCGACAGAACACTGAAGCTTTCTTT
TRBV2,TRBJ1-1,.,.,CASSEARVLGNAEAFF,TGTGCCAGCAGTGAAGCGCGCGTACTCGGGAACGCTGAAGCTTTCTTT
TRBV11-1,TRBJ2-7,.,TRBD1,CASSYGDRGYEQYF,TGTGCCAGCAGCTATGGAGACAGGGGCTACGAGCAGTACTTC
TRBV4-2,TRBJ2-2,.,TRBD2,CASSQEASGSRTGELFF,TGTGCCAGCAGCCAAGAGGCTAGCGGGAGTCGAACCGGGGAGCTGTTTTTT
TRBV19,TRBJ2-3,once,.,CASSIASTDTQYF,TGTGCCAGTAGTATAGCTAGCACAGATACGCAGTATTTT
TRBV27,TRBJ1-2,.,.,CASSRDFSSYGYTF,TGTGCCAGCAGCCGGGACTTCTCTAGCTATGGCTACACCTTC
TRBV7-9,TRBJ2-3,.,.,CASSLGGALADTQYF,TGTGCCAGCAGCTTAGGGGGGGCCTTAGCAGATACGCAGTATTTT
TRBV4-2,TRBJ2-2,.,TRBD2,CASSQGPTSGGAGELFF,TGTGCCAGCAGCCAAGGCCCGACTAGCGGGGGGGCCGGGGAGCTGTTTTTT
TRBV11-2,TRBJ2-7,.,.,CASSFDSSYEQYF,TGTGCCAGCAGCTTTGACAGTTCCTACGAGCAGTACTTC
TRBV6-1,TRBJ1-4,.,.,CASRPTGINEKLFF,TGTGCCAGTAGACCAACAGGGATTAATGAAAAACTGTTTTTT
TRBV5-1,TRBJ2-1,once,.,CASTLGGRIHNEQFF,TGCGCCAGCACCTTGGGGGGCAGGATCCACAATGAGCAGTTCTTC
TRBV28,TRBJ1-5,.,.,CASSPPQGPNQPQHF,TGTGCCAGCAGTCCCCCGCAGGGTCCCAATCAGCCCCAGCATTTT
TRBV28,TRBJ1-4,.,.,CASSLYSMGEKLFF,TGTGCCAGCAGTTTATACAGCATGGGCGAAAAACTGTTTTTT
TRBV27,TRBJ2-1,.,TRBD2,CASSPRTSTNNEQFF,TGTGCCAGCAGTCCTCGGACTAGTACCAACAATGAGCAGTTCTTC
TRBV6-5,TRBJ1-2,.,.,CDMGPYGLYGSGYTF,TGTGACATGGGACCGTATGGGCTATATGGTTCCGGCTACACCTTC
TRBV18,TRBJ2-3,.,TRBD2,CASSPPTGGRDTQYF,TGTGCCAGCTCACCACCGACGGGGGGGAGGGATACGCAGTATTTT
TRBV5-6,TRBJ2-7,.,.,CASSLALSYEQYF,TGTGCCAGCAGCTTGGCCCTTTCCTACGAGCAGTACTTC
TRBV28,TRBJ2-1,.,.,CASSLTLLNRRLSYNEQFF,TGTGCCAGCAGTTTAACACTCCTTAATCGGCGCCTCTCCTACAATGAGCAGTTCTTC
TRBV13,TRBJ1-4,.,.,CASSPRRRATNEKLFF,TGTGCCAGCAGCCCCCGCAGGCGAGCAACTAATGAAAAACTGTTTTTT
TRBV28,TRBJ2-6,.,.,CASSLGRSGANVLTF,TGTGCCAGCAGTTTGGGCAGGTCTGGGGCCAACGTCCTGACTTTC
TRBV9,TRBJ2-7,.,TRBD2,CASSVEPLAGSPLREQYF,TGTGCCAGCAGCGTAGAACCTTTAGCGGGAAGCCCGCTTCGGGAGCAGTACTTC
TRBV28,TRBJ1-5,.,.,CASGEGAYQPQHF,TGTGCCAGCGGCGAGGGCGCATATCAGCCCCAGCATTTT
TRBV19,TRBJ1-4,.,.,CASSRGRGEKLFF,TGTGCCAGTAGTCGGGGCAGGGGTGAAAAACTGTTTTTT
TRBV19,TRBJ2-5,.,.,CASSIQERETQYF,TGTGCCAGTAGTATTCAAGAAAGGGAGACCCAGTACTTC